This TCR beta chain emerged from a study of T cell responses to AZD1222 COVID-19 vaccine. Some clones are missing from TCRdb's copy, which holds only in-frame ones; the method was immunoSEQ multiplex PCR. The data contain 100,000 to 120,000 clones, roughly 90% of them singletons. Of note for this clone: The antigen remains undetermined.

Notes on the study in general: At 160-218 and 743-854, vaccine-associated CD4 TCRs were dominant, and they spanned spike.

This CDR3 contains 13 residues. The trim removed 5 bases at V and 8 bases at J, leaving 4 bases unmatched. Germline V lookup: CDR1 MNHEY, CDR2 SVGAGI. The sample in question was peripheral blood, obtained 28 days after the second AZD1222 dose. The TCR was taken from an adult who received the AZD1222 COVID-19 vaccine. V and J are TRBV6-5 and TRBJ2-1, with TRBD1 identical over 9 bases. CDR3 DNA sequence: TGTGCCAGCAGTCTTGACAGGGGGGATGAGCAGTTCTTC. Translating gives CASSLDRGDEQFF.